This T cell receptor beta chain was sequenced in a study of Ad26.COV2.S vaccination and SARS-CoV-2 variants. Treatment meaning: over 15 received Ad26.COV2.S at low or high dose, single or two shots; roughly five received placebo; per-sample allocation not given. Vaccine and placebo recipients were sampled on day 63 after the first injection. Adults aged 18-55 years in Boston included the donor. Clones were read by immunoSEQ multiplex PCR, and TCRdb kept only the in-frame ones, dropping some. The repertoire consists of fewer than 500,000 clones, with approximately 89% occurring once and the leading ten covering approximately 2.5%. This specimen was peripheral blood, taken in a trial of Ad26.COV2.S vaccine versus placebo. This TCR derives from a person aged 18-65 years who received the Ad26.COV2.S COVID-19 vaccine or a placebo.

CDR3 residues: CASTPPGVTEAFF. In DNA, the CDR3 is TGTGCCAGCACCCCTCCAGGGGTTACTGAAGCTTTCTTT. The genes are TRBV6-5 and TRBJ1-1; D may be TRBD1 (6 bases). Germline V gene sequence: CDR1 MNHEY, CDR2 SVGAGI. Trimming took 7 bases from V and 5 from J, leaving 14 bases between them. This CDR3 has 13 amino acids.